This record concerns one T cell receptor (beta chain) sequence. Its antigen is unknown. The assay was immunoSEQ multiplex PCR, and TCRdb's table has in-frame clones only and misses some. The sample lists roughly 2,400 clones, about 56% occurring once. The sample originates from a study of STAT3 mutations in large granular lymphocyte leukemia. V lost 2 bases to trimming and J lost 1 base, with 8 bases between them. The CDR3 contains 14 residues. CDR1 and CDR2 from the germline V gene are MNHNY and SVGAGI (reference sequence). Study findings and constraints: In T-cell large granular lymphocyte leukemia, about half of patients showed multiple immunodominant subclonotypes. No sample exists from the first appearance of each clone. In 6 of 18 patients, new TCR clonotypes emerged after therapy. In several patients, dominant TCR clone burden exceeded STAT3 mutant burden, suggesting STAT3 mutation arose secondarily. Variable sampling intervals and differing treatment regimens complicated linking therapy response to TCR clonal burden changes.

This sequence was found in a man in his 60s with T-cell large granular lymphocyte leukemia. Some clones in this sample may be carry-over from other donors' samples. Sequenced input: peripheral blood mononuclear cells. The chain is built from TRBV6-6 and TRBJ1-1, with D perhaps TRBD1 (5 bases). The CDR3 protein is CASSYTGPNTEAFF. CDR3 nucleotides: TGTGCCAGCAGTTACACAGGCCCGAACACTGAAGCTTTCTTT.